One T cell receptor beta chain is described in this entry. The data derive from a study of OX40 agonist ivuxolimab in advanced cancers. Sequencing used immunoSEQ multiplex PCR; TCRdb keeps in-frame clones, though not all of them. The sample records 30,000 to 40,000 clones, 75% to 85% being singletons. The germline V gene encodes CDR1 SGHAT and CDR2 FQNNGV. CDR3 size: 16 residues. Losses at the gene ends were 5 bases for V and 4 bases for J; bases not matched to a gene: 11. The sequences come from CD4+ or CD8+ T cells sorted from blood, collected in a trial of the OX40 agonist ivuxolimab. The rearrangement links TRBV11-2 to TRBJ2-5; TRBD1 matches at 9 bases. The receptor comes from an adult with an advanced solid tumor such as melanoma, head and neck, liver or kidney cancer. CDR3 DNA sequence: TGTGCCAGCAGCCCCCCCAGGACAGGGGCTACAGAGACCCAGTACTTC. It yields the protein CASSPPRTGATETQYF.